This TCR beta chain was captured in a study of shared clonotypes between healthy human individuals. Study-wide results and limits: Investigators expected sequencing depth to affect clonotype sharing among donors.

Turning to this clone: Its antigen remains unidentified.

This table comes from immunoSEQ multiplex PCR, and its TCRdb copy is limited to in-frame clones, with some not included. The sample carries nearly 1 million clones, roughly 72% recorded once. The V and J ends lost 3 bases and 9 bases, in that order; junction bases with no gene match: 5. The CDR3 has 14 residues. Germline values: CDR1 WNHNN, CDR2 SYGVQD (reference sequence). Sequenced sample: memory CD4+ T cells sorted from blood. Sample subset: CD45RA-negative fraction. The genes are TRBV10-1 and TRBJ1-6, with TRBD1 matching 7 bases. This receptor was identified in a man aged 18 to 30 in good health. This chain's CDR3 is CASSEGTVASPLHF. In DNA, the CDR3 is TGCGCCAGCAGTGAAGGGACAGTGGCTTCACCCCTCCACTTT.